One sample yielded the 12 T cell receptor beta chains listed below, sequenced in a study of T-cell memory formation after mild COVID-19. TCRdb fed the 5' RACE reads into MiXCR, producing one record per CDR3 protein. The table lists hundreds of thousands of distinct CDR3 sequences, 20% to 25% of them singletons. Sequencing was performed on PBMCs or a T cell subset sorted from them (not recorded which). All receptors come from a man in his late teens or twenties who had mild COVID-19 (a few samples of this study predate the infection). Cell type and time point are not known.

The rearrangement links TRBV21-1 to TRBJ1-1; no check of the table's D call, TRBD1, against the DNA was made. TRBV21-1 is classified as a pseudogene. The CDR3 totals 16 residues. As DNA, the CDR3 is TGTGCCAGCAGCAAAGCGTATGGGGGCGATGTTACTGAAGCTTTCTTT. Its translation: CASSKAYGGDVTEAFF.

The V and J genes are TRBV20-1 and TRBJ2-7, with 10 bases that match TRBD1. The CDR3 spans 14 residues. The germline CDR1 and CDR2 sequences are DFQATT and SNEGSKA (reference sequence). J gave up 4 bases and V 4 bases, and 7 bases lay outside the gene matches. The CDR3 here is CSATGTGAAYEQYV. As DNA, the CDR3 is TGCAGTGCTACCGGGACAGGGGCCGCGTACGAGCAGTACGTC.

This chain joins TRBV29-1 and TRBJ1-2, with D uncertain. Germline-derived CDR1 and CDR2 are SQVTM and ANQGSEA. The CDR3 has 12 amino acids. V dropped 3 bases and J dropped 4 bases, with 9 bases sitting between them. CDR3 sequence reads: CSVDQKGYGYTF. The CDR3 DNA follows: TGCAGCGTTGATCAGAAGGGCTATGGCTACACCTTC. The full variable domain, its missing parts supplied by reference TRBV29-1 and TRBJ1-2, is SAVISQKPSRDICQRGTSLTIQCQVDSQVTMMFWYRQQPGQSLTLIATANQGSEATYESGFVIDKFPISRPNLTFSTLTVSNMSPEDSSIYLCSVDQKGYGYTFGSGTRLTVV.

In DNA form, the CDR3 reads TGCGCCAGCAGCCTAAGGGACAAAAACACAGATACGCAGTATTTT. Its translation is CASSLRDKNTDTQYF. This chain connects TRBV5-1 to TRBJ2-3; TRBD1 is a possible D gene (6 bases). The V and J ends lost 4 bases and 2 bases respectively, with 14 bases between them. Germline V gene lookup returns CDR1 SGHRS and CDR2 YFSETQ. This CDR3 region has 15 residues.

This clonotype was counted only a few times. V usage is TRBV18 and J usage is TRBJ2-7; maybe TRBD1 (6 bases). V lost 4 bases to trimming and J lost 1 base, with 17 bases between them. The CDR3 spans 16 residues. Germline CDR1 KGHSH, CDR2 LQKENI. The DNA for the CDR3 is TGTGCCAGCTCACGGGCAGGGGCGCTGGGTTCCTACGAGCAGTACGTC. Its protein product is CASSRAGALGSYEQYV.

The J gene is TRBJ1-4, the V gene TRBV5-1; D is ambiguous. CDR1 and CDR2 (germline): SGHRS, YFSETQ. The CDR3 has 13 amino acids. The V end was cut by 0 bases, the J end by 4 bases, with 4 bases between. The CDR3 here is CASSLGGNEKLFF. The CDR3 DNA reads as TGCGCCAGCAGCTTGGGAGGTAATGAAAAACTGTTTTTT.

The chain carries TRBV7-6 and TRBJ1-6; 8 nucleotides align to TRBD1. V gave up 2 bases and J gave up 9 bases; unmatched junction bases: 6. CDR1 and CDR2 (germline): SGHVS, FNYEAQ. The CDR3 consists of 15 residues. Here the CDR3 reads CASSLSGQGFSPLHF. CDR3 DNA sequence: TGTGCCAGCAGCTTATCAGGACAGGGTTTTTCACCCCTCCACTTT.

The V and J genes are TRBV7-8 and TRBJ1-1; D is unresolved. CDR1 is SGHVS and CDR2 is FQNEAQ in the germline V gene. The length of the CDR3 is 14 residues. V was pared by 5 bases and J by 5 bases, with 15 bases between. CDR3 DNA sequence: TGTGCCAGCAGCCCCGCGAGGTTGGGAACTGAAGCTTTCTTT. The encoded protein is CASSPARLGTEAFF.

In DNA, the CDR3 is TGTGCCAGCAGTGCGACTAGCGGGGCCGACGTGGTAGAGCAGTTCTTC. Protein sequence: CASSATSGADVVEQFF. The gene calls are TRBV6-6 and TRBJ2-1; 11 bases align to TRBD2. Germline CDR1 and CDR2: MNHNY and SVGAGI (reference sequence). The V and J ends lost 5 bases and 10 bases, in that order; junction bases with no gene match: 13. The CDR3 sequence is 16 residues long.

The gene calls are TRBV6-5 and TRBJ1-6; possible D gene TRBD1, 6 bases. This CDR3 contains 13 residues. The germline gives CDR1 MNHEY, CDR2 SVGAGI. Trimming left V 7 bases short and J 10 bases short, with 14 bases between. CDR3 region: CASTRNRESPLHF. CDR3 bases: TGTGCCAGCACCCGAAACAGGGAATCACCCCTCCACTTT.

The CDR3 DNA reads as TGTGCCAGCAGTTACCATAGTATGCCGGGACAGCGAAGGGTAGATACGCAGTATTTT. Translating it yields CASSYHSMPGQRRVDTQYF. The rearrangement links TRBV6-5 to TRBJ2-3; TRBD1 matches at 7 bases. CDR3 length equals 19 residues. Germline V lookup: CDR1 MNHEY, CDR2 SVGAGI. The J segment lost 5 bases and the V segment lost 2 bases, leaving 19 bases of the junction unmatched.

This chain joins TRBV7-9 and TRBJ2-3; 7 nucleotides align to TRBD2. V was clipped by 0 bases and J by 4 bases; unmatched bases: 10. The germline gives CDR1 SEHNR, CDR2 FQNEAQ (reference sequence). The CDR3 contains 17 residues. The CDR3 region is CASSLARRTRTADTQYF. Written as DNA, the CDR3 is TGTGCCAGCAGCTTAGCGCGGAGGACTAGGACCGCAGATACGCAGTATTTT.